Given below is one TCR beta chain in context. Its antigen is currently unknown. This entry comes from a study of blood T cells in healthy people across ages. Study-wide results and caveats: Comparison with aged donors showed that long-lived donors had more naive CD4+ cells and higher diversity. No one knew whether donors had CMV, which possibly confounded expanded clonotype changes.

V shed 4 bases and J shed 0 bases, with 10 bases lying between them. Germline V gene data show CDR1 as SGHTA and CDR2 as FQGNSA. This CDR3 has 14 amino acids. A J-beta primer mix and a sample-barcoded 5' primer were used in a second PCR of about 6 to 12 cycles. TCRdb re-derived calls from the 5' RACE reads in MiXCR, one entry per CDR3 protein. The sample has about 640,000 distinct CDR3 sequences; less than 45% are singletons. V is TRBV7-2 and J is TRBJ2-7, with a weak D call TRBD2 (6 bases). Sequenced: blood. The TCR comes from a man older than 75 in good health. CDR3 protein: CASSSFGGSYEQYF. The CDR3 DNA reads TGTGCCAGCAGCTCGTTCGGGGGCTCCTACGAGCAGTACTTC.